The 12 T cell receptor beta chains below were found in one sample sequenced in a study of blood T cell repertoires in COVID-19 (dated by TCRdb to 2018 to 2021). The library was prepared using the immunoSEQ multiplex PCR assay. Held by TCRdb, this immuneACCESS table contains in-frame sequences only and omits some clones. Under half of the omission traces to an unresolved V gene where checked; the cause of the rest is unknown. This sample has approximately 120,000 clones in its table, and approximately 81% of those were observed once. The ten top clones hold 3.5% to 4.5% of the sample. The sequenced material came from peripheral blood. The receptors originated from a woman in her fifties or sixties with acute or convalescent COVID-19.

CDR3 DNA: TGTGCCACCAGTGATTTGCGGCGGGTAGGAACGGGCACCGGGGAGCTGTTTTTT. It encodes CATSDLRRVGTGTGELFF. The chain couples TRBV24-1 to TRBJ2-2; D might be TRBD2 (5 bases). The V gene lost 0 bases and the J gene lost 4 bases, with 17 bases spanning the gap. This CDR3 is 18 amino acids long. From germline, CDR1 is KGHDR and CDR2 SFDVKD.

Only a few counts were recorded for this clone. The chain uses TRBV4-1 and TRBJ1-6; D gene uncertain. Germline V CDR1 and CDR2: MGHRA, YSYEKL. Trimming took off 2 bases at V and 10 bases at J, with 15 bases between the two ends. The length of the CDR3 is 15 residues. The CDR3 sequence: CASSQNGMVGSPLHF. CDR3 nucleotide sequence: TGCGCCAGCAGCCAAAACGGGATGGTGGGGTCACCCCTCCACTTT.

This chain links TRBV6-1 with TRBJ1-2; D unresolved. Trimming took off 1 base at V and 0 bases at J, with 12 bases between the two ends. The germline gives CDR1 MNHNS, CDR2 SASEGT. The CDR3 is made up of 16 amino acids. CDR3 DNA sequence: TGTGCCAGCAGTGAAGGAGGCCACCGGCCTAACTATGGCTACACCTTC. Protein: CASSEGGHRPNYGYTF.

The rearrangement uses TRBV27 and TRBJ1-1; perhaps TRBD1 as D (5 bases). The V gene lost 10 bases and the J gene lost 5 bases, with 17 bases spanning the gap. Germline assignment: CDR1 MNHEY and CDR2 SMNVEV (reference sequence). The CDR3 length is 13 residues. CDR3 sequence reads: CATKNRGFTEAFF. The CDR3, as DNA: TGTGCCACTAAAAACCGGGGGTTTACTGAAGCTTTCTTT.

The CDR3 sequence is CASSPPFFSAGINTDTQYF. For the CDR3, the DNA is TGTGCCAGCTCACCACCGTTTTTTTCTGCGGGAATTAACACAGATACGCAGTATTTT. The J gene is TRBJ2-3, the V gene TRBV18, with D perhaps TRBD2 (6 bases). Per germline, CDR1 KGHSH and CDR2 LQKENI. V was pared by 0 bases and J by 2 bases, with 21 bases between. This CDR3 contains 19 residues.

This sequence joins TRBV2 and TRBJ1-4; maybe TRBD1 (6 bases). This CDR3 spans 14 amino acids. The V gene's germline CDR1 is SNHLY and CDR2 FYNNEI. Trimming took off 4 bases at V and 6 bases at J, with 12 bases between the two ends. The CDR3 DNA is TGTGCCAGCAGTGTCGGGGGGGCAGATGAAAAACTGTTTTTT. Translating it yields CASSVGGADEKLFF.

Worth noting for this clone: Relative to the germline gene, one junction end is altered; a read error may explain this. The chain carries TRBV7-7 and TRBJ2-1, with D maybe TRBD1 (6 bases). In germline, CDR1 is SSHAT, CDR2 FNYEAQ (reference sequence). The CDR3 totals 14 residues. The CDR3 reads CASSFGLGANEQFF. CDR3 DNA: TGTGCTAGCAGCTTTGGTCTGGGGGCGAATGAGCAGTTCTTC.

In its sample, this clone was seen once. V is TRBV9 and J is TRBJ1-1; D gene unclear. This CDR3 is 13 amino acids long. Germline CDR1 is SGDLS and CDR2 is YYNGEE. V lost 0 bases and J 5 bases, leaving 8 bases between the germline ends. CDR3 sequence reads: CASSVAHRTEAFF. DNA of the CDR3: TGTGCCAGCAGCGTAGCTCATCGGACTGAAGCTTTCTTT.

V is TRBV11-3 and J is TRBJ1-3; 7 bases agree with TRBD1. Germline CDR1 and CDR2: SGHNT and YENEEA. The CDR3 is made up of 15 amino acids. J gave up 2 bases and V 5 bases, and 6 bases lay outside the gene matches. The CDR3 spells CASSHEGTAGNTIYF. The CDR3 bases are TGTGCCAGCAGCCATGAGGGGACAGCTGGAAACACCATATATTTT.

CDR3 region: CASRISSGDGYTF. The CDR3 DNA is TGTGCCAGCAGGATATCCTCGGGGGATGGCTACACCTTC. The genes are TRBV2 and TRBJ1-2; D perhaps matches TRBD1 (5 bases). The CDR3 extends over 13 amino acids. Trimming pared 6 bases from V and 6 bases from J, leaving 14 bases between. The germline gives CDR1 SNHLY, CDR2 FYNNEI.

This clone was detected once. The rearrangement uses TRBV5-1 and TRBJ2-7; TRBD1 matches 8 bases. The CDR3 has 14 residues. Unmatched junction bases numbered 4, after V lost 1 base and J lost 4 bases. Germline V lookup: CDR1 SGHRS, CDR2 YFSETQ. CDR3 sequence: CASSLQGQAYEQYF. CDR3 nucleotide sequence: TGCGCCAGCAGCTTGCAGGGACAGGCTTACGAGCAGTACTTC.

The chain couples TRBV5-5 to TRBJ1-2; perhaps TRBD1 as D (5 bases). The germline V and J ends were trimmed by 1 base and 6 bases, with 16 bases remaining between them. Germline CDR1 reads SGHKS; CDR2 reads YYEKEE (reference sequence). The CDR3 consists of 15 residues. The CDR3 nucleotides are TGTGCCAGCAGCTTGTGGGGCACGGGCCGGAATGGCTACACCTTC. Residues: CASSLWGTGRNGYTF.